The source of this T cell receptor beta chain is a study of blood T cell repertoires in COVID-19. Across the whole study: COVID-19 samples collected from the United States, Italy and Spain covered acute and convalescent phases.

Trimming pared 2 bases from V and 7 bases from J, leaving 10 bases between. Germline CDR1 SGHNT, CDR2 YYREEE (reference sequence). The CDR3 is 14 residues long. Data came from immunoSEQ multiplex PCR; TCRdb stores just in-frame clones and leaves some out. Of about 330,000 clones listed, 65% to 90% are singletons. The sequence derives from a human donor in a cohort sampled during active COVID-19. The chain links TRBV5-4 to TRBJ1-6; the D is unclear. Sequenced material: peripheral blood. Here the CDR3 DNA reads TGTGCCAGCAGCTTTCCGACGGGAAATTCACCCCTCCACTTT. It specifies CASSFPTGNSPLHF.